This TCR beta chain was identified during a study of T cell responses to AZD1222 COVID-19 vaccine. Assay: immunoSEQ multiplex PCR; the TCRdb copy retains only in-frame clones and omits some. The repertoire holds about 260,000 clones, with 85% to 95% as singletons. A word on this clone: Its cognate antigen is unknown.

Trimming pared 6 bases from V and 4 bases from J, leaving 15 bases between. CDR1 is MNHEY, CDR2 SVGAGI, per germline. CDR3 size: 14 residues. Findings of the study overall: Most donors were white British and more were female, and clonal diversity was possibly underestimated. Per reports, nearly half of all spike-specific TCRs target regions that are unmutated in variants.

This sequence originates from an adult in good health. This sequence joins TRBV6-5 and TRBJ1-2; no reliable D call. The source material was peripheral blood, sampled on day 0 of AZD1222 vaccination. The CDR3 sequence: CASSLTPTIYGYTF. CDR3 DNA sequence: TGTGCCAGCAGCCTGACACCAACGATCTATGGCTACACCTTC.